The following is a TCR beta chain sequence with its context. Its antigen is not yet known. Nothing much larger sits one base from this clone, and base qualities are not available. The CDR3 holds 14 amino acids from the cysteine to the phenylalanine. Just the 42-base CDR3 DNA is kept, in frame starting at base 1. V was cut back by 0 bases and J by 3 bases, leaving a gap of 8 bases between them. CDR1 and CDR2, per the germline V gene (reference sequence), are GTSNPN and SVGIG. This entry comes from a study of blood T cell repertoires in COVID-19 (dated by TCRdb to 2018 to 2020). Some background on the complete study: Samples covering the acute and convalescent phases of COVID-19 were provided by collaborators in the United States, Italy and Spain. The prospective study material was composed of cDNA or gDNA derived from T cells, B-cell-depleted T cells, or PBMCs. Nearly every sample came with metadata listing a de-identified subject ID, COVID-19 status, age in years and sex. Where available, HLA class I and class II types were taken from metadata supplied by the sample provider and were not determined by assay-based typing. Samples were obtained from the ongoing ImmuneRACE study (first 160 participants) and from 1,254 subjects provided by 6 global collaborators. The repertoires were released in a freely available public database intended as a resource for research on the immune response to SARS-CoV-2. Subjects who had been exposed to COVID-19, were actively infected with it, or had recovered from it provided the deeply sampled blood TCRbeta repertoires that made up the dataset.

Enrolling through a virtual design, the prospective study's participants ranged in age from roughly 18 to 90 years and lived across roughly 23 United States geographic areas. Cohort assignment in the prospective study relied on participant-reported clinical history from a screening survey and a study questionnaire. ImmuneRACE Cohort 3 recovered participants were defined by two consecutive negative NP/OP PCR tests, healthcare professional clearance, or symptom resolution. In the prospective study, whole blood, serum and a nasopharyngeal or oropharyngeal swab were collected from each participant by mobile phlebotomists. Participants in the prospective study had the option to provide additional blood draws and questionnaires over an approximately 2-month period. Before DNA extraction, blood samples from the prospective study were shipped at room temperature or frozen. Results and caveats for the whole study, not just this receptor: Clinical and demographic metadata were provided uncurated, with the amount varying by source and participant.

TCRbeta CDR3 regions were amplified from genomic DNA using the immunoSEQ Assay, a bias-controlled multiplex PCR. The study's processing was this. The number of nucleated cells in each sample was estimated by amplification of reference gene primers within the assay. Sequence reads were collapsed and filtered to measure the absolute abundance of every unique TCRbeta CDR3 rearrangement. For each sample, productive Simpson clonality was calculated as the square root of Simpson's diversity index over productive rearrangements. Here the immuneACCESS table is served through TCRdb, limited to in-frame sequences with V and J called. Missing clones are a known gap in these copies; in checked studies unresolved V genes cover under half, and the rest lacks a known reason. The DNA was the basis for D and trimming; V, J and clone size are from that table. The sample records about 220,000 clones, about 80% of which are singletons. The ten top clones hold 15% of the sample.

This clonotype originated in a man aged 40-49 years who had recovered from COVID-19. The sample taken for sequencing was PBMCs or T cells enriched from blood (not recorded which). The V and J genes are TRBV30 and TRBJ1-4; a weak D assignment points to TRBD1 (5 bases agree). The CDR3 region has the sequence CAWSVGGANEKLFF. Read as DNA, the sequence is TGTGCCTGGAGTGTTGGAGGGGCTAATGAAAAACTGTTTTTT.